These 10 T cell receptor beta chains came from one sample sequenced in a study of blood T cell repertoires in COVID-19. Produced via immunoSEQ multiplex PCR; TCRdb's table is partial and in-frame only. The data hold over 200,000 clones, with around 83% observed a single time. Sequences were obtained from peripheral blood. The receptors were gathered from a man in his forties with active or convalescent COVID-19.

The V gene is TRBV6-5, the J gene TRBJ1-4, with TRBD1 matching 8 bases. CDR1 is MNHEY and CDR2 is SVGAGI in the germline V gene. V trimming: 7 bases; J trimming: 5 bases; junction bases outside the gene matches: 6. This CDR3 is 14 amino acids long. The DNA of the CDR3 is TGTGCCAGCACCGTAGACAGGGGAAATGAAAAACTGTTTTTT. Residues: CASTVDRGNEKLFF.

This chain links TRBV30 with TRBJ1-4; D may be TRBD1 (5 bases). The CDR3 has 14 residues. Germline CDR1 GTSNPN, CDR2 SVGIG (reference sequence). The V gene lost 0 bases and the J gene lost 5 bases, with 10 bases spanning the gap. The DNA for the CDR3 is TGTGCCTGGAGTGTCAACAGGCAGAATGAAAAACTGTTTTTT. Translating gives CAWSVNRQNEKLFF.

The rearrangement joins TRBV3-1 (or the pseudogene TRBV3-2) to TRBJ2-3, with a possible D match to TRBD2 (5 bases). The V end was cut by 4 bases, the J end by 4 bases, with 15 bases between. Germline CDR1 and CDR2: LGHDT and YNNKEL (reference sequence). This CDR3 contains 15 residues. In nucleotides, the CDR3 is TGTGCCAGCAGCCCCCTCGGGATTGGGGCAGATACGCAGTATTTT. Translated, it gives CASSPLGIGADTQYF.

The chain uses TRBV7-3 and TRBJ2-3, with D uncertain. The CDR3 is 12 amino acids. Per germline, CDR1 SGHTA and CDR2 FQGTGA. The V end was cut by 5 bases, the J end by 5 bases, with 8 bases between. CDR3 sequence reads: CASSPILDTQYF. The CDR3 DNA is TGTGCCAGCAGCCCTATATTAGATACGCAGTATTTT.

This chain links TRBV4-1 with TRBJ2-1; 12 nucleotides agree with TRBD2. V shed 7 bases, J shed 3 bases, and the junction held 4 bases outside the gene matches. CDR1 is MGHRA and CDR2 is YSYEKL in the germline V gene. The CDR3 runs to 15 residues. The CDR3 is CASTLAGGGYNEQFF. In DNA form, the CDR3 reads TGCGCCAGCACCCTAGCGGGAGGGGGCTACAATGAGCAGTTCTTC.

This sequence joins TRBV30 and TRBJ2-7; weak D call: TRBD1 (5 bases). Germline V gives CDR1 GTSNPN, CDR2 SVGIG (reference sequence). The CDR3 runs to 14 residues. V was pared by 0 bases and J by 2 bases, with 11 bases between. The CDR3 is CAWSVGQGPYEQYF. The CDR3 DNA is TGTGCCTGGAGTGTAGGTCAGGGCCCCTACGAGCAGTACTTC.

The rearrangement links TRBV4-1 to TRBJ1-5; TRBD1 is a possible D gene (5 bases). V lost 1 base, J lost 2 bases, and 15 bases lay in between. The germline CDR1 and CDR2 sequences are MGHRA and YSYEKL. This CDR3 spans 17 amino acids. CDR3: CASSQAPQGEGNQPQHF. DNA of the CDR3: TGCGCCAGCAGCCAAGCTCCCCAAGGGGAGGGCAATCAGCCCCAGCATTTT.

This chain links TRBV12-5 with TRBJ2-7; possibly TRBD1 for D (6 bases). The CDR3 consists of 17 residues. V lost 0 bases and J 0 bases, leaving 15 bases between the germline ends. Per the germline V gene, CDR1 is LGHNT and CDR2 is FRNRAP. For the CDR3, the DNA is TGTGCTAGTGGTTTGGTGCTAACCAGGGGAGACTCCTACGAGCAGTACTTC. Translating gives CASGLVLTRGDSYEQYF.

This clone has a single count. The CDR3 loop is CASSSTVLAVTYEQYF. The CDR3 nucleotides are TGCGCCAGCAGCTCTACTGTCCTAGCGGTGACCTACGAGCAGTACTTC. The V call is TRBV5-1, the J call TRBJ2-7; 7 bases match TRBD2. V trimming: 3 bases; J trimming: 2 bases; junction bases outside the gene matches: 11. The germline V gene encodes CDR1 SGHRS and CDR2 YFSETQ. The CDR3 is made up of 16 amino acids.

This clone was observed a handful of times. The J gene is TRBJ1-1, the V gene TRBV5-1; 8 positions agree with TRBD1. This CDR3 is 15 amino acids long. Per the germline V gene, CDR1 is SGHRS and CDR2 is YFSETQ. V shed 4 bases, J shed 3 bases, and the junction held 8 bases outside the gene matches. CDR3 in DNA: TGCGCCAGCAGCGTCGCAGGGGGCTTGGACACTGAAGCTTTCTTT. This encodes CASSVAGGLDTEAFF.